A selection of T cell receptor beta chains follows, all from one sample in a study of CD8+CD57+ T cells in acquired aplastic anemia. From the reads, TCRdb called clonotypes with MiXCR, one entry per CDR3 protein. Among around 430,000 distinct CDR3 sequences listed, roughly 34% were seen once. Input material: sorted CD4+, CD8+, or CD8+CD57+ T cells (not recorded which) from PBMCs. The receptors were gathered from a human donor with aplastic anemia. Both conserved end residues are part of each CDR3. Each record gives: clone size, D gene, V gene, J gene, CDR3 DNA, CDR3 protein. A D gene is named only where the DNA matches it firmly. Where a row states a size, it is once, few, many or the class of an expanded clone; other rows omit it.

abundance: -
d_gene: -
v_gene: TRBV2
j_gene: TRBJ2-7
CDR3nt: TGTGCCAGCAGCCTACAGGACAGCACCTACGAGCAGTACTTC
CDR3aa: CASSLQDSTYEQYF

abundance: -
d_gene: -
v_gene: TRBV9
j_gene: TRBJ2-7
CDR3nt: TGTGCCAGCAGCCTAGCAGTAGGTCTCTACGAGCAGTACTTC
CDR3aa: CASSLAVGLYEQYF

abundance: -
d_gene: -
v_gene: TRBV2
j_gene: TRBJ1-3
CDR3nt: TGTGCCACTTCGGGGTCGGACACCATATATTTT
CDR3aa: CATSGSDTIYF

abundance: -
d_gene: -
v_gene: TRBV6-1
j_gene: TRBJ1-2
CDR3nt: TGTGCCAGCAGCCGCGGACAGCGAAGTAACTATGGCTACACCTTC
CDR3aa: CASSRGQRSNYGYTF

abundance: -
d_gene: TRBD1
v_gene: TRBV6-1
j_gene: TRBJ1-5
CDR3nt: TGTGCCAGCAGGTCGACAGGGGGTCAGCCCCAGCATTTT
CDR3aa: CASRSTGGQPQHF

abundance: -
d_gene: -
v_gene: TRBV7-2
j_gene: TRBJ1-2
CDR3nt: TGTGCCAGCAGCTTAGCGGCAGGCAGCGGTAATGGCTACACCTTC
CDR3aa: CASSLAAGSGNGYTF

abundance: -
d_gene: TRBD1
v_gene: TRBV19
j_gene: TRBJ1-5
CDR3nt: TGTGCCTGGGGACAGGGTAACCAGCCCCAGCATTTT
CDR3aa: CAWGQGNQPQHF

abundance: -
d_gene: TRBD1
v_gene: TRBV6-1
j_gene: TRBJ2-7
CDR3nt: TGTGCCAGCAGTGATCCCCCTTGGACAGGGGGCATCTACGAGCAGTACTTC
CDR3aa: CASSDPPWTGGIYEQYF

abundance: -
d_gene: -
v_gene: TRBV20-1
j_gene: TRBJ2-1
CDR3nt: TGCAGTGCTTTGGGAGGGGGGAGCTCCTACAATGAGCAGTTCTTC
CDR3aa: CSALGGGSSYNEQFF

abundance: -
d_gene: TRBD1
v_gene: TRBV2
j_gene: TRBJ2-3
CDR3nt: TGTGCCAGCGATATATCCAGGGGGACGCAGTATTTT
CDR3aa: CASDISRGTQYF

abundance: few
d_gene: -
v_gene: TRBV27
j_gene: TRBJ1-2
CDR3nt: TGTGCCAGTAAAGGGGCCGGGGGAACCTATGGCTACACCTTC
CDR3aa: CASKGAGGTYGYTF

abundance: many
d_gene: -
v_gene: TRBV5-1
j_gene: TRBJ2-7
CDR3nt: TGCGCCAGCAGCGACTACTACGAGCAGTACTTC
CDR3aa: CASSDYYEQYF

abundance: many
d_gene: -
v_gene: TRBV7-9
j_gene: TRBJ1-1
CDR3nt: TGTGCCAGCAGCCCCCGGGAGTACACTGAAGCTTTCTTT
CDR3aa: CASSPREYTEAFF

abundance: -
d_gene: TRBD2
v_gene: TRBV29-1
j_gene: TRBJ2-1
CDR3nt: TGCAGCATAACCGGGACTAGCGGTGACAGTGAGCAGTTCTTC
CDR3aa: CSITGTSGDSEQFF

abundance: -
d_gene: -
v_gene: TRBV10-1
j_gene: TRBJ2-3
CDR3nt: TGCGCCAGCAGCCAGCCCCCCACAGATACGCAGTATTTT
CDR3aa: CASSQPPTDTQYF

abundance: many
d_gene: TRBD2
v_gene: TRBV20-1
j_gene: TRBJ2-7
CDR3nt: TGCAGTGCGCGGGGGACGGGTCTGGAGCAGTACTTC
CDR3aa: CSARGTGLEQYF

abundance: -
d_gene: TRBD2
v_gene: TRBV20-1
j_gene: TRBJ2-1
CDR3nt: TGCAGTGCCCTGCCCAGGACTAGCGGGATGGGAAGGTGGAATGAGCAGTTCTTC
CDR3aa: CSALPRTSGMGRWNEQFF

abundance: many
d_gene: -
v_gene: TRBV19
j_gene: TRBJ2-7
CDR3nt: TGTGCCAGTAGCATTCGGGGGCAGCCCTACGAGCAGTACTTC
CDR3aa: CASSIRGQPYEQYF

abundance: few
d_gene: -
v_gene: TRBV20-1
j_gene: TRBJ2-7
CDR3nt: TGCAGTGCTAAAGCGCTAAATACGGACGAGCAGTACTTC
CDR3aa: CSAKALNTDEQYF

abundance: -
d_gene: -
v_gene: TRBV19
j_gene: TRBJ2-7
CDR3nt: TGTGCCAGTGCCGATTCCTACGAGCAGTACTTC
CDR3aa: CASADSYEQYF

abundance: many
d_gene: TRBD2
v_gene: TRBV7-6
j_gene: TRBJ2-3
CDR3nt: TGTGCCAGCAGCTCAGACTGGGAGGGATTCACAGATACGCAGTATTTT
CDR3aa: CASSSDWEGFTDTQYF

abundance: -
d_gene: -
v_gene: TRBV15
j_gene: TRBJ2-5
CDR3nt: TGTGCCACCAGCCCCCTTAACAATCAGCCCCAGTACTTC
CDR3aa: CATSPLNNQPQYF

abundance: -
d_gene: -
v_gene: TRBV11-1
j_gene: TRBJ1-5
CDR3nt: TGTGCCAGCAGCCCTCACGGGGATCGTCAGCCCCAGCATTTT
CDR3aa: CASSPHGDRQPQHF

abundance: -
d_gene: -
v_gene: TRBV6-1
j_gene: TRBJ2-7
CDR3nt: TGTGCCGGCAGCGTAGCTCAGGGGTTCACCTACGAGCAGTATTTC
CDR3aa: CAGSVAQGFTYEQYF

abundance: many
d_gene: TRBD2
v_gene: TRBV10-3
j_gene: TRBJ2-5
CDR3nt: TGTGCCATCAGTGCCTCGAAGCGGGAGACCCTCCAAGAGACCCAGTACTTC
CDR3aa: CAISASKRETLQETQYF

abundance: -
d_gene: -
v_gene: TRBV5-1
j_gene: TRBJ1-1
CDR3nt: TGCGCCAGCAGCATATCCGGGACACTGAACACTGAAGCTTTCTTT
CDR3aa: CASSISGTLNTEAFF

abundance: -
d_gene: -
v_gene: TRBV5-4
j_gene: TRBJ2-5
CDR3nt: TGTGCCAGCAGCTTGGGACGGGGGGCTGAACTAATTCGGGAGACCCAGTACTTC
CDR3aa: CASSLGRGAELIRETQYF

abundance: few
d_gene: TRBD1
v_gene: TRBV5-6
j_gene: TRBJ1-6
CDR3nt: TGTGCCAGCAGCTCGGGACAGCTTTTGAATTCACCCCTCCACTTT
CDR3aa: CASSSGQLLNSPLHF

abundance: many
d_gene: -
v_gene: TRBV7-9
j_gene: TRBJ1-6
CDR3nt: TGTGCCAGCAGCTTAGGGGACAAATTCGATTCACCCCTCCACTTT
CDR3aa: CASSLGDKFDSPLHF

abundance: -
d_gene: -
v_gene: TRBV30
j_gene: TRBJ1-5
CDR3nt: TGTGCCTGGAGGGGGGCTTCGAACAATCAGCCCCAGCATTTT
CDR3aa: CAWRGASNNQPQHF

abundance: few
d_gene: TRBD1
v_gene: TRBV11-1
j_gene: TRBJ1-1
CDR3nt: TGTGCCAGCAGTCCCGGGACAGACACTGAAGCTTTCTTT
CDR3aa: CASSPGTDTEAFF

abundance: -
d_gene: TRBD2
v_gene: TRBV3-1
j_gene: TRBJ2-3
CDR3nt: TGTGCCAGCAGAGGAGCGGCGGGAGTAGATACGCAGTATTTT
CDR3aa: CASRGAAGVDTQYF

abundance: -
d_gene: -
v_gene: TRBV6-1
j_gene: TRBJ2-7
CDR3nt: TGTGCCAGCAGCATACTTGGGGAACGGCAGTACTTC
CDR3aa: CASSILGERQYF

abundance: -
d_gene: -
v_gene: TRBV7-3
j_gene: TRBJ1-3
CDR3nt: TGTGCCAGCAGCAATGGGACACCGGGATCCGGAAACACCATATATTTT
CDR3aa: CASSNGTPGSGNTIYF

abundance: many
d_gene: -
v_gene: TRBV2
j_gene: TRBJ1-2
CDR3nt: TGTGCCAGCAGTGAAGGGAGGGGAATGGCTGGCTACACCTTC
CDR3aa: CASSEGRGMAGYTF

abundance: -
d_gene: -
v_gene: TRBV7-6
j_gene: TRBJ1-1
CDR3nt: TGTGCCAGCCGCCTACGCGGGGGACTCTCGAACACTGAAGCTTTCTTT
CDR3aa: CASRLRGGLSNTEAFF